This entry describes one T cell receptor (beta chain). This sample was taken from a study of control samples from healthy donors and cancer patients. This table comes from immunoSEQ multiplex PCR, and its TCRdb copy is limited to in-frame clones, with some not included. The sample consists of over 100,000 clones, roughly 92% of them appearing once. The length of the CDR3 is 15 residues. Germline-derived CDR1 and CDR2 are MNHEY and SMNVEV (reference sequence). Trimming shortened V by 5 bases and J by 7 bases, and 15 bases separated the two germline ends. The sequence was collected from a man between 18 and 35 years old in good health. The chain carries TRBV27 and TRBJ1-6, with a possible D match to TRBD1 (5 bases). Sequenced material: blood. CDR3 amino acids: CASSPSGRINSPLHF. The CDR3 DNA follows: TGTGCCAGCAGTCCGTCGGGACGGATAAATTCACCCCTCCACTTT.